Listed here are 23 T cell receptor beta chains from one sample, sequenced in a study of early T cells in non-severe SARS-CoV-2 infection. TCRdb re-called the 5' RACE reads with MiXCR, one entry per CDR3 protein. The sample shows roughly 81,000 distinct CDR3 sequences, 9.5% to 13% of them seen only once. Sequenced: whole blood. These TCRs come from an adult who was a healthcare worker with PCR-confirmed SARS-CoV-2 infection or an uninfected control (not recorded which).

This clonotype was seen a few times. This rearrangement joins TRBV28 to TRBJ1-5; no definite D call. The CDR3 covers 13 residues. The germline V gene encodes CDR1 MDHEN and CDR2 SYDVKM. V dropped 5 bases and J dropped 2 bases, with 7 bases sitting between them. Written as DNA, the CDR3 is TGTGCCAGCAGTCCCGTTGGCAATCAGCCCCAGCATTTT. It encodes CASSPVGNQPQHF. Full variable domain (rest looked up from reference TRBV28 and TRBJ1-5): DVKVTQSSRYLVKRTGEKVFLECVQDMDHENMFWYRQDPGLGLRLIYFSYDVKMKEKGDIPEGYSVSREKKERFSLILESASTNQTSMYLCASSPVGNQPQHFGDGTRLSIL.

This clonotype was detected a few times. In nucleotides, the CDR3 is TGTGCCAGCAGTCCCTCGAGCTCCTACGAGCAGTACTTC. This codes for CASSPSSSYEQYF. This sequence joins TRBV27 and TRBJ2-7; D is uncertain. The germline gives CDR1 MNHEY, CDR2 SMNVEV (reference sequence). The V end was cut by 5 bases, the J end by 0 bases, with 8 bases between. The CDR3 is 13 residues long.

This clonotype appeared many times. V gene TRBV2 combines with J gene TRBJ2-2; TRBD2 is a possible D gene (5 bases). CDR3 length: 15 residues. V was cut by 10 bases and J by 2 bases, with 17 bases left in between. Germline-derived CDR1 and CDR2 are SNHLY and FYNNEI. The DNA of the CDR3 is TGTGCCACCTCGGAGGTCCCGAGTAACACCGGGGAGCTGTTTTTT. Residues: CATSEVPSNTGELFF.

The gene calls are TRBV21-1 and TRBJ2-1; TRBD1, as called in the table, went unchecked against the DNA. TRBV21-1 is shown as a pseudogene. The CDR3 spans 17 residues. For the CDR3, the DNA is TGTGCCAGCAGCAACGAAGTCGGGGGGCGCTCCTACAATGAGCAGTTCTTC. Translated: CASSNEVGGRSYNEQFF.

This clonotype has more than one count but fewer than ten. The J gene is TRBJ1-2, the V gene TRBV14, with D perhaps matching TRBD1 (5 bases). V dropped 3 bases and J dropped 4 bases, with 9 bases sitting between them. Germline V CDR1 and CDR2: SGHDN, FVKESK. The CDR3 consists of 13 residues. The DNA for the CDR3 is TGTGCCAGCAGCCAGTACAGGACCTATGGCTACACCTTC. It encodes CASSQYRTYGYTF. The full variable domain, rest sourced from reference TRBV14 and TRBJ1-2, is EAGVTQFPSHSVIEKGQTVTLRCDPISGHDNLYWYRRVMGKEIKFLLHFVKESKQDESGMPNNRFLAERTGGTYSTLKVQPAELEDSGVYFCASSQYRTYGYTFGSGTRLTVV.

V usage is TRBV5-1 and J usage is TRBJ1-2; 10 bases fit TRBD1. The V gene end was trimmed by 4 bases and the J gene end by 5 bases; junction bases not matched to a gene: 11. Germline values: CDR1 SGHRS, CDR2 YFSETQ. The CDR3 totals 16 residues. CDR3 bases: TGCGCCAGCAGCCCCGACAGGGGGCGCCCCCTATATGGCTACACCTTC. As protein: CASSPDRGRPLYGYTF.

This clonotype occurred a few times. This chain connects TRBV20-1 to TRBJ1-2; D gene unclear. Germline lookup yields CDR1 DFQATT and CDR2 SNEGSKA (reference sequence). Between the trimmed V and J ends, which lost 0 bases and 0 bases, there was a span of 17 bases. CDR3 length equals 17 residues. Written as DNA, the CDR3 is TGCAGTGCTAGAGATTCGGCGGCAGCCACAACTAACTATGGCTACACCTTC. This sequence encodes CSARDSAAATTNYGYTF.

This clonotype was counted many times. The gene calls are TRBV24-1 and TRBJ2-5; possibly TRBD1 or TRBD2 for D (5 bases each). The germline CDR1 and CDR2 sequences are KGHDR and SFDVKD. Trimming pared 3 bases from V and 4 bases from J, leaving 14 bases between. This CDR3 is built from 15 residues. The DNA for the CDR3 is TGTGCCACCAGTGATGGCAGGGACCCCCGAGAGACCCAGTACTTC. Its protein is CATSDGRDPRETQYF.

This clonotype has more than one count but fewer than ten. The V call is TRBV9, the J call TRBJ1-6; TRBD1 aligns across 8 bases. V lost 3 bases and J lost 7; bases outside the gene matches: 3. CDR3 size: 14 residues. The germline V gene has CDR1 SGDLS and CDR2 YYNGEE. CDR3 amino acids: CASSEWTGNSPLHF. For the CDR3, the DNA is TGTGCCAGCAGCGAGTGGACAGGGAATTCACCCCTCCACTTT.

The table lists this clonotype with a few counts. This sequence joins TRBV18 and TRBJ1-5, with D perhaps matching TRBD1 (6 bases). V dropped 1 base and J dropped 7 bases, with 17 bases sitting between them. The CDR3 sequence is 16 residues long. Germline V gives CDR1 KGHSH, CDR2 LQKENI. CDR3 residues: CASSPRGTPDGQPQHF. CDR3 nucleotide sequence: TGTGCCAGCTCACCACGGGGGACACCCGACGGGCAGCCCCAGCATTTT.

This clonotype occurred a few times. This chain joins TRBV6-5 and TRBJ2-6; D possibly corresponds to TRBD1 (5 bases). Looked up from germline, CDR1 is MNHEY and CDR2 is SVGAGI. The CDR3 consists of 15 residues. V was clipped by 2 bases and J by 2 bases, with 7 bases between them. The CDR3 spells CASSYVGAGANVLTF. CDR3 nucleotide sequence: TGTGCCAGCAGTTACGTAGGGGCTGGGGCCAACGTCCTGACTTTC.

The chain uses TRBV3-1 and TRBJ1-1; D gene ambiguous. Germline V gene data show CDR1 as LGHDT and CDR2 as YNNKEL (reference sequence). This CDR3 has 14 residues. Deletions cut 0 bases from V and 8 bases from J, with 13 bases between. The CDR3 bases are TGTGCCAGCAGCCAAGAACCCCGGCGGGCCGAAGCTTTCTTT. Protein: CASSQEPRRAEAFF.

In this sample, this clonotype turned up a few times. The chain couples TRBV25-1 to TRBJ2-7, with D possibly TRBD1 on 5 matching bases. The CDR3 covers 13 residues. Trimming shortened V by 3 bases and J by 6 bases, and 12 bases separated the two germline ends. Germline CDR1 and CDR2: MGHDK and SYGVNS. The CDR3 protein is CASSDAGLREQYF. Here the CDR3 DNA reads TGTGCCAGCAGTGACGCAGGGCTTCGCGAGCAGTACTTC.

This clonotype was found many times. The genes are TRBV29-1 and TRBJ2-5; TRBD2 is a possible D gene (5 bases). Deletions cut 4 bases from V and 4 bases from J, with 16 bases between. Looked up from germline, CDR1 is SQVTM and CDR2 is ANQGSEA. The CDR3 is made up of 14 amino acids. In DNA, the CDR3 is TGCAGCGTTGCGCCCGACTCCGGAGGAGAGACCCAGTACTTC. This codes for CSVAPDSGGETQYF. Together with reference TRBV29-1 and TRBJ2-5, the CDR3 gives the full variable domain: SAVISQKPSRDICQRGTSLTIQCQVDSQVTMMFWYRQQPGQSLTLIATANQGSEATYESGFVIDKFPISRPNLTFSTLTVSNMSPEDSSIYLCSVAPDSGGETQYFGPGTRLLVL.

This clonotype has a handful of counts. The genes are TRBV20-1 and TRBJ2-3; tentative D call: TRBD2 (5 bases). CDR1 is DFQATT and CDR2 is SNEGSKA in the germline V gene (reference sequence). V lost 0 bases and J lost 2, with 12 bases in between. This CDR3 spans 15 amino acids. Here the CDR3 DNA reads TGCAGTGCTAGAGATCTGAGGGATCCCACAGATACGCAGTATTTT. This encodes CSARDLRDPTDTQYF.

This clonotype has only a few counts. The CDR3 loop is CASSLAGGLPSLNTEAFF. CDR3 nucleotide sequence: TGTGCCAGCAGCTTGGCCGGGGGACTCCCATCTCTGAACACTGAAGCTTTCTTT. The rearrangement uses TRBV5-4 and TRBJ1-1; a weak D match, TRBD1 (5 bases). The V end lost 0 bases, the J end lost 0 bases, and 18 bases lay between the germline ends. The V gene's germline CDR1 is SGHNT and CDR2 YYREEE (reference sequence). The CDR3 has 18 residues.

This clonotype occurred a few times. The chain is built from TRBV21-1 and TRBJ1-1. TRBV21-1 is termed a pseudogene. CDR3 length: 12 amino acids. The CDR3 coding sequence is TGTGCCAGCAGCAAAATGAACACTGAAGCTTTCTTT. This encodes CASSKMNTEAFF.

This clonotype was recorded at least ten times. This chain uses TRBV5-1 with TRBJ2-1, with TRBD2 identical over 10 bases. The germline CDR1 and CDR2 sequences are SGHRS and YFSETQ. The CDR3 runs to 15 residues. J lost 6 bases, V lost 4 bases, and 7 bases had no gene match. For the CDR3, the DNA is TGCGCCAGCAGCAAACTAGCGGGACTGGCCAATGAGCAGTTCTTC. This gives the protein CASSKLAGLANEQFF.

This clonotype occurred many times. This chain connects TRBV6-5 to TRBJ2-2, with 12 bases fitting TRBD1. The junction had 17 bases not matched to a gene; V was cut back by 7 bases and J by 5 bases. Germline-derived CDR1 and CDR2 are MNHEY and SVGAGI. This CDR3 is built from 19 residues. The CDR3 here is CASNRFSGTGGAGTGELFF. Here the CDR3 DNA reads TGTGCCAGCAATCGGTTCTCCGGGACAGGGGGCGCAGGAACCGGGGAGCTGTTTTTT.

CDR3 in DNA: TGTGCCTGGAGTGTACCCAGGGCAACGCAGTATTTT. Residues: CAWSVPRATQYF. This chain links TRBV30 with TRBJ2-3; TRBD1 is a possible D gene (5 bases). This CDR3 has 12 amino acids. With 0 bases removed from V and 9 bases from J, the gap between germline ends came to 10 bases. CDR1 is GTSNPN, CDR2 SVGIG, per germline (reference sequence).

This clonotype was seen many times. The chain combines TRBV30 with TRBJ2-2; perhaps TRBD1 as D (6 bases). CDR3 size: 13 residues. Germline V CDR1 and CDR2: GTSNPN, SVGIG (reference sequence). Trimming took 2 bases from V and 4 from J, leaving 8 bases between them. The DNA of the CDR3 is TGTGCCTGGAGTCACAGGGCCACCGGGGAGCTGTTTTTT. It codes for CAWSHRATGELFF.

Only a few counts were recorded for this clonotype. The chain recombines TRBV9 with TRBJ2-1, with 9 bases that match TRBD2. The junction had 13 bases not matched to a gene; V was cut back by 0 bases and J by 0 bases. The CDR3 spans 20 residues. CDR1 is SGDLS, CDR2 YYNGEE, per germline. The CDR3 DNA reads TGTGCCAGCAGCGTAGGATCTGGGCTAGCGGGGAGGAGCTCCTACAATGAGCAGTTCTTC. This gives the protein CASSVGSGLAGRSSYNEQFF.

This clonotype was seen more than once but under ten times. CDR3 coding DNA: TGCAGTGCTAGACGGCCTAGCGGGGGGGCCCACAATGAGCAGTTCTTC. Amino acids: CSARRPSGGAHNEQFF. The chain has TRBV20-1 and TRBJ2-1; TRBD2 aligns across 12 bases. V lost 2 bases and J lost 5; bases outside the gene matches: 7. Germline V gene lookup returns CDR1 DFQATT and CDR2 SNEGSKA (reference sequence). This CDR3 has 16 amino acids.